These T cell receptor beta chains were read from a single sample in a study of shared clonotypes between healthy human individuals. Produced via immunoSEQ multiplex PCR; TCRdb's table is partial and in-frame only. Of over 1.4 million clones in the sample, over 95% are singletons; the top ten hold approximately 1.1%. Material: naive CD4+ T cells sorted from blood. The source of these receptors is a man aged 25 to 45 in good health. The CDR3 runs from the conserved cysteine through the conserved F or W. Fields, in order: J gene, V gene, D gene, clone size, CDR3 DNA, CDR3 protein. D genes are given only for firm matches. Expanded clones are given a class, and other clones once, few, many or no size at all.

j_gene: TRBJ2-7
v_gene: TRBV9
d_gene: -
abundance: once
CDR3nt: TGTGCCAGCAGCGTAGGGACAGCTCTCTCCTACGAGCAGTACTTC
CDR3aa: CASSVGTALSYEQYF

j_gene: TRBJ2-2
v_gene: TRBV18
d_gene: -
abundance: -
CDR3nt: TGTGCCAGCTCACCAATGATGTCGGGGGCCTCAACCGGGGAGCTGTTTTTT
CDR3aa: CASSPMMSGASTGELFF

j_gene: TRBJ2-3
v_gene: TRBV10-2
d_gene: TRBD2
abundance: -
CDR3nt: TGCGCCAGCAGAGAAGGGACTAGGGTGGCAGATACGCAGTATTTT
CDR3aa: CASREGTRVADTQYF

j_gene: TRBJ2-2
v_gene: TRBV9
d_gene: -
abundance: -
CDR3nt: TGTGCCAGCAGCGTTCAGCCGGGCTCGGGCACCGGGGAGCTGTTTTTT
CDR3aa: CASSVQPGSGTGELFF

j_gene: TRBJ1-1
v_gene: TRBV12-1
d_gene: -
abundance: -
CDR3nt: TGTGCCAGCAGCTTTGCGCGAGAAAGGGGGCAGAACACTGAAGCTTTCTTT
CDR3aa: CASSFARERGQNTEAFF

j_gene: TRBJ1-2
v_gene: TRBV29-1
d_gene: TRBD1
abundance: -
CDR3nt: TGCAGCGTTGTTGGGACAGGGGCCTCCTATGGCTACACCTTC
CDR3aa: CSVVGTGASYGYTF

j_gene: TRBJ2-2
v_gene: TRBV6-1
d_gene: TRBD2
abundance: once
CDR3nt: TGTGCCAGCAGTGACCCGGGGGGTATCGCCGGGGAGCTGTTTTTT
CDR3aa: CASSDPGGIAGELFF

j_gene: TRBJ2-7
v_gene: TRBV6-1
d_gene: -
abundance: -
CDR3nt: TGTGCCACACTTGACGACTTCGTTTTCGAGCAGTACTTC
CDR3aa: CATLDDFVFEQYF

j_gene: TRBJ2-3
v_gene: TRBV2
d_gene: -
abundance: -
CDR3nt: TGTGCCAGCAGTGATTTGACAGCACCCACAGATACGCAGTATTTT
CDR3aa: CASSDLTAPTDTQYF

j_gene: TRBJ1-1
v_gene: TRBV25-1
d_gene: -
abundance: -
CDR3nt: TGTGCCAGCAGTGACAACAGGGATTCTTCAGCTTTCTTT
CDR3aa: CASSDNRDSSAFF

j_gene: TRBJ2-1
v_gene: TRBV9
d_gene: TRBD1
abundance: -
CDR3nt: TGTGCCAGCAGCACCGGGACAGGGCCAAGTTACAATGAGCAGTTCTTC
CDR3aa: CASSTGTGPSYNEQFF

j_gene: TRBJ2-5
v_gene: TRBV5-4
d_gene: TRBD2
abundance: -
CDR3nt: TGTGCCAGCAGCTTGGGACTAGCGGTCCGGGAGACCCAGTACTTC
CDR3aa: CASSLGLAVRETQYF

j_gene: TRBJ2-1
v_gene: TRBV6-5
d_gene: TRBD2
abundance: -
CDR3nt: TGTGCCAGCAGTTACCCTAGCGGGAGTACTAAGGTTGAGCAGTTCTTC
CDR3aa: CASSYPSGSTKVEQFF

j_gene: TRBJ2-1
v_gene: TRBV18
d_gene: -
abundance: -
CDR3nt: TGTGCCAGCTCACCCCGAGGGTCACCTTCCTACAATGAGCAGTTCTTC
CDR3aa: CASSPRGSPSYNEQFF

j_gene: TRBJ1-2
v_gene: TRBV28
d_gene: TRBD1
abundance: -
CDR3nt: TGTGCCAGCAGACCTGGACAGGGTTCGAGTGGCTACACCTTC
CDR3aa: CASRPGQGSSGYTF

j_gene: TRBJ2-5
v_gene: TRBV20-1
d_gene: -
abundance: -
CDR3nt: TGCAGTGCTAGAGATAGGGGGTACTTC
CDR3aa: CSARDRGYF

j_gene: TRBJ2-6
v_gene: TRBV7-2
d_gene: -
abundance: -
CDR3nt: TGTGCCAGCCGTACATCGGGGGCCAACGTCCTGACTTTC
CDR3aa: CASRTSGANVLTF

j_gene: TRBJ2-2
v_gene: TRBV11-2
d_gene: TRBD2
abundance: -
CDR3nt: TGTGCCAGCAGCTTTCTAGCGGCACGTAACTATGCCACCGGGGAGCTGTTTTTT
CDR3aa: CASSFLAARNYATGELFF

j_gene: TRBJ1-5
v_gene: TRBV19
d_gene: -
abundance: -
CDR3nt: TGTGCCAGTAGTATAAGCTATCGTTATAGCAATCAGCCCCAGCATTTT
CDR3aa: CASSISYRYSNQPQHF

j_gene: TRBJ2-3
v_gene: TRBV7-6
d_gene: -
abundance: -
CDR3nt: TGTGCCAGCAGCCCAGGACTGACAGATACGCAGTATTTT
CDR3aa: CASSPGLTDTQYF

j_gene: TRBJ2-5
v_gene: TRBV28
d_gene: TRBD1
abundance: -
CDR3nt: TGTGCCAGCAGTTTACCCCACAGGGGAGAGACCCAGTACTTC
CDR3aa: CASSLPHRGETQYF

j_gene: TRBJ1-2
v_gene: TRBV5-1
d_gene: TRBD1
abundance: -
CDR3nt: TGCGCCAGCAGCTGGGGACAGGTCAAGGCTAACTATGGCTACACCTTC
CDR3aa: CASSWGQVKANYGYTF

j_gene: TRBJ1-1
v_gene: TRBV19
d_gene: -
abundance: -
CDR3nt: TGTGCCAGTAGTACATACGTTAACACTGAAGCTTTCTTT
CDR3aa: CASSTYVNTEAFF

j_gene: TRBJ2-4
v_gene: TRBV11-2
d_gene: TRBD2
abundance: -
CDR3nt: TGTGCCAGCAGCCCAAATAGCGGGGCTGACATTCAGTACTTC
CDR3aa: CASSPNSGADIQYF

j_gene: TRBJ1-1
v_gene: TRBV18
d_gene: -
abundance: -
CDR3nt: TGTGCCAGCTCACCACGTCCAGGTTTCCTCTCTGAAGCTTTCTTT
CDR3aa: CASSPRPGFLSEAFF

j_gene: TRBJ2-1
v_gene: TRBV6-5
d_gene: TRBD1
abundance: -
CDR3nt: TGTGCCAGCAGGGCAGGGGGCTCCTACAATGAGCAGTTCTTC
CDR3aa: CASRAGGSYNEQFF

j_gene: TRBJ1-1
v_gene: TRBV5-1
d_gene: -
abundance: -
CDR3nt: TGCGCCAGCAGCTGGGGTGGTCAGGGAGACACTGAAGCTTTCTTT
CDR3aa: CASSWGGQGDTEAFF

j_gene: TRBJ2-2
v_gene: TRBV7-2
d_gene: TRBD2
abundance: -
CDR3nt: TGTGCCAGCAGCTTAAAGGGGACTAGCACCGGGGAGCTGTTTTTT
CDR3aa: CASSLKGTSTGELFF

j_gene: TRBJ2-6
v_gene: TRBV7-9
d_gene: TRBD1
abundance: -
CDR3nt: TGTGCCAGCAGCTTCTATGACAGGGCTGGGGCCAACGTCCTGACTTTC
CDR3aa: CASSFYDRAGANVLTF

j_gene: TRBJ2-2
v_gene: TRBV5-1
d_gene: TRBD2
abundance: once
CDR3nt: TGCGCCAGCAGCTTGGAGGGCGGGAGATCCACCGGGGAGCTGTTTTTT
CDR3aa: CASSLEGGRSTGELFF

j_gene: TRBJ2-7
v_gene: TRBV7-2
d_gene: TRBD1
abundance: -
CDR3nt: TGTGCCAGCGGGGGTCCGGGACAGGGATTATACGAGCAGTACTTC
CDR3aa: CASGGPGQGLYEQYF

j_gene: TRBJ2-2
v_gene: TRBV5-4
d_gene: -
abundance: once
CDR3nt: TGTGCCAGCAGCTCCTCTAGCGTCCGGGAGCTGTTTTTT
CDR3aa: CASSSSSVRELFF

j_gene: TRBJ1-1
v_gene: TRBV5-1
d_gene: TRBD1
abundance: -
CDR3nt: TGCGCCAGCGGGGACAGGGAGGACACTGAAGCTTTCTTT
CDR3aa: CASGDREDTEAFF

j_gene: TRBJ2-7
v_gene: TRBV2
d_gene: -
abundance: -
CDR3nt: TGTGCCAGCAAAGAGGACAGTTACGAGCAGTACTTC
CDR3aa: CASKEDSYEQYF

j_gene: TRBJ2-1
v_gene: TRBV5-1
d_gene: -
abundance: -
CDR3nt: TGCGCCAGCAGCTTGGATAGCGGTACCTACAATGAGCAGTTCTTC
CDR3aa: CASSLDSGTYNEQFF

j_gene: TRBJ1-3
v_gene: TRBV4-1
d_gene: -
abundance: -
CDR3nt: TGCGCCAGCAGCCAAGATTTCGGGCTCTCTGGAAACACCATATATTTT
CDR3aa: CASSQDFGLSGNTIYF

j_gene: TRBJ2-2
v_gene: TRBV7-9
d_gene: -
abundance: -
CDR3nt: TGTGCCAGCACCAAAGGAGCCACCGGGGAGCTGTTTTTT
CDR3aa: CASTKGATGELFF

j_gene: TRBJ2-5
v_gene: TRBV18
d_gene: TRBD1
abundance: -
CDR3nt: TGTGCCAGCTCACCAGGGGACAGGGGTTTCCAGTACTTC
CDR3aa: CASSPGDRGFQYF

j_gene: TRBJ2-1
v_gene: TRBV19
d_gene: TRBD2
abundance: -
CDR3nt: TGTGCCAGTAGTATCCTAGCGGGAGAGGGCGATGAGCAGTTCTTC
CDR3aa: CASSILAGEGDEQFF

j_gene: TRBJ2-5
v_gene: TRBV5-4
d_gene: TRBD1
abundance: -
CDR3nt: TGTGCCAGCAGCTTTCCAGGGGGTTTGGAGACCCAGTACTTC
CDR3aa: CASSFPGGLETQYF

j_gene: TRBJ2-7
v_gene: TRBV11-2
d_gene: -
abundance: -
CDR3nt: TGTGCCAGCAGCTCCGTGGCCGGGAGTGGCTCCTACGAGCAGTACTTC
CDR3aa: CASSSVAGSGSYEQYF

j_gene: TRBJ2-1
v_gene: TRBV6-1
d_gene: TRBD2
abundance: -
CDR3nt: TGTGCCAGCAGGGAGGCTAGCGGGTACAATGAGCAGTTCTTC
CDR3aa: CASREASGYNEQFF

j_gene: TRBJ2-7
v_gene: TRBV11-2
d_gene: TRBD1
abundance: -
CDR3nt: TGTGCCAGCAGCTTAGAAGGGACAGGTCGTTTCGAGCAGTACTTC
CDR3aa: CASSLEGTGRFEQYF

j_gene: TRBJ1-4
v_gene: TRBV5-1
d_gene: TRBD1
abundance: -
CDR3nt: TGCGCCAGCAGCTTGGTGGCCGGACTGGGACAGACCCCCGAAAAACTGTTTTTT
CDR3aa: CASSLVAGLGQTPEKLFF

j_gene: TRBJ2-5
v_gene: TRBV11-2
d_gene: TRBD2
abundance: -
CDR3nt: TGTGCCAGCAGCTTAAGGGGCGGGGGTGTCCAAGAGACCCAGTACTTC
CDR3aa: CASSLRGGGVQETQYF

j_gene: TRBJ2-7
v_gene: TRBV7-6
d_gene: -
abundance: -
CDR3nt: TGTGCCAGCAGCCGAGGACAGCTCTCCTACGAGCAGTACTTC
CDR3aa: CASSRGQLSYEQYF

j_gene: TRBJ2-1
v_gene: TRBV2
d_gene: -
abundance: -
CDR3nt: TGTGCCAGCAGTGTCCGGGACATCGAGCAGTTCTTC
CDR3aa: CASSVRDIEQFF

j_gene: TRBJ1-1
v_gene: TRBV5-5
d_gene: -
abundance: -
CDR3nt: TGTGCCAGCAGCTTCAAGGCAAAGGGGGTCAACACTGAAGCTTTCTTT
CDR3aa: CASSFKAKGVNTEAFF

j_gene: TRBJ1-3
v_gene: TRBV19
d_gene: -
abundance: -
CDR3nt: TGTGCCAGTAGTCAAGACAGATCTGGAAACACCATATATTTT
CDR3aa: CASSQDRSGNTIYF